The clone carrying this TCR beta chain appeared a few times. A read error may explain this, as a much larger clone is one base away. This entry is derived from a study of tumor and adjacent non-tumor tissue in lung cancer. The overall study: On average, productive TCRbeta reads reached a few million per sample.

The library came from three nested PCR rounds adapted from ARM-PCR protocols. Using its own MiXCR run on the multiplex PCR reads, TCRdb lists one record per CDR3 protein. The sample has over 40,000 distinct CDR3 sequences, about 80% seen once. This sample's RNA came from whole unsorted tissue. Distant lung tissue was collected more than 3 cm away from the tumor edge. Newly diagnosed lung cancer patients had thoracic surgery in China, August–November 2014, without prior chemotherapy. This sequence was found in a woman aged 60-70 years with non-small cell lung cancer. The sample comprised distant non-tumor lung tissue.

The CDR3 protein is CAGQDRNNEKLFF. The CDR3 DNA is TGTGCCGGCCAAGATAGGAACAATGAAAAACTGTTTTTT. The J gene is TRBJ1-4, the V gene TRBV12-3 or TRBV12-4; D gene ambiguous. The CDR3 loop spans 13 amino acids. V gave up 11 bases and J gave up 5 bases, with 15 bases separating them.